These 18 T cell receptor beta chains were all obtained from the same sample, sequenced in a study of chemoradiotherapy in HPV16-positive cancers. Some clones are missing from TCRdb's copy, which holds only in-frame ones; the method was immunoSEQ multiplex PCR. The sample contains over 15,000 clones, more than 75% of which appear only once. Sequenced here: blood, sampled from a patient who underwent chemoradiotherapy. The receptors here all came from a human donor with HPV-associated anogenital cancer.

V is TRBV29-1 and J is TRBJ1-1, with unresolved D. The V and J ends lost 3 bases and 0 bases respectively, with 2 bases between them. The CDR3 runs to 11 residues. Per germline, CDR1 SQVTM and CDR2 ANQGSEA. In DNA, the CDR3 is TGCAGCGTTGACGTGAACACTGAAGCTTTCTTT. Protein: CSVDVNTEAFF.

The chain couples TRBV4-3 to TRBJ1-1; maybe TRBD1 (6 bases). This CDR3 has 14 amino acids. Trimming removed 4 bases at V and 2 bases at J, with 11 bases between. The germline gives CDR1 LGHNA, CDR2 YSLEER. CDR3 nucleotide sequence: TGCGCCAGCAGCCCGGACAGTCCTAACACTGAAGCTTTCTTT. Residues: CASSPDSPNTEAFF.

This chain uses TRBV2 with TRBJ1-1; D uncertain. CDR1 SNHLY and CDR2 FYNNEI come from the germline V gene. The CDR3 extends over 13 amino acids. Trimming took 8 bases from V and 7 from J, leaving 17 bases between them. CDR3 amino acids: CASRPRKDVEAFF. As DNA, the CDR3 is TGTGCCAGCCGGCCAAGAAAGGACGTTGAAGCTTTCTTT.

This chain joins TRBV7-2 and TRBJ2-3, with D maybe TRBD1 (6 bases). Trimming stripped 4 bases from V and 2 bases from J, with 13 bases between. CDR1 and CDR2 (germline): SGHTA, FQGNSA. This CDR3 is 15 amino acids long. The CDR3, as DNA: TGTGCCAGCAGCTCTACAGGGAGCTACACAGATACGCAGTATTTT. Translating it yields CASSSTGSYTDTQYF.

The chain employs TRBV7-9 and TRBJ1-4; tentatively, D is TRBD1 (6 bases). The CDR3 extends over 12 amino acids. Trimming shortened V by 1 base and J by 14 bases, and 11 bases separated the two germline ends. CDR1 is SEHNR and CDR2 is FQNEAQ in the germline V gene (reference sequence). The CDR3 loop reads CASSLEITGLFF. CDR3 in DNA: TGTGCCAGCAGCTTAGAGATAACAGGGCTGTTTTTT.

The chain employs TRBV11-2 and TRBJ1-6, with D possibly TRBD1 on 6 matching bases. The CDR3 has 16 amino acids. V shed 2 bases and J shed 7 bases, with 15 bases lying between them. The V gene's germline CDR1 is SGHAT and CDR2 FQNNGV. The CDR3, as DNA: TGTGCCAGCAGCTTATCCTCAACAGGGAGGAATTCACCCCTCCACTTT. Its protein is CASSLSSTGRNSPLHF.

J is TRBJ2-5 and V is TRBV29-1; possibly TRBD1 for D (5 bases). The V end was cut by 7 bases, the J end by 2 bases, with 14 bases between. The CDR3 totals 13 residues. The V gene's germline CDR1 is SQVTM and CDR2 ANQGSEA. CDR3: CSARQGYQETQYF. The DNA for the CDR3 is TGCAGCGCCCGCCAGGGATATCAAGAGACCCAGTACTTC.

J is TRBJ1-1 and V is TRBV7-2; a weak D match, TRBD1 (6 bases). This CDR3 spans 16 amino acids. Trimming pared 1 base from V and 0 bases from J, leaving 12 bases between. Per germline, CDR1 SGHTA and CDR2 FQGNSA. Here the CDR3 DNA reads TGTGCCAGCAGCTTAGAGGGGGGACAATTGAACACTGAAGCTTTCTTT. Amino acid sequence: CASSLEGGQLNTEAFF.

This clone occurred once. The CDR3 loop is CASSLTSGGARTQYF. CDR3 nucleotide sequence: TGCGCCAGCAGCTTGACTAGCGGGGGGGCCCGGACGCAGTATTTT. The chain uses TRBV5-1 and TRBJ2-3, with 13 bases aligning to TRBD2. Trimming at V came to 1 base and at J to 9 bases, leaving 5 bases not matched to a gene. This CDR3 has 15 residues. Germline loops: CDR1 SGHRS, CDR2 YFSETQ.

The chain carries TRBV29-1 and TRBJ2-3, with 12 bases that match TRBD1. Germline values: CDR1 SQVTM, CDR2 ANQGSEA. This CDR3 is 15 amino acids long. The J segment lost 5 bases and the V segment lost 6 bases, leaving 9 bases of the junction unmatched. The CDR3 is CSVRKGQGAIDTQYF. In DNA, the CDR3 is TGCAGCGTCAGAAAGGGACAGGGGGCAATAGATACGCAGTATTTT.

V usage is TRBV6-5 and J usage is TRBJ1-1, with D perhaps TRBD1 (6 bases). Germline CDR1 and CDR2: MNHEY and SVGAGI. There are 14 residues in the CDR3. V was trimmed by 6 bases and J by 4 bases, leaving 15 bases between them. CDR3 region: CASSSLSGATEAFF. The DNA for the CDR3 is TGTGCCAGCAGCTCTTTATCGGGGGCCACTGAAGCTTTCTTT.

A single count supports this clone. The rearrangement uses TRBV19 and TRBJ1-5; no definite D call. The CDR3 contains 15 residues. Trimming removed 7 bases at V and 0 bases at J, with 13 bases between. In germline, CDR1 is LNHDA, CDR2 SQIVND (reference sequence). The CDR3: CASNGKVYSNQPQHF. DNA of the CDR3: TGTGCCAGTAACGGCAAGGTCTATAGCAATCAGCCCCAGCATTTT. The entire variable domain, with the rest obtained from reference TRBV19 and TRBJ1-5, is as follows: DGGITQSPKYLFRKEGQNVTLSCEQNLNHDAMYWYRQDPGQGLRLIYYSQIVNDFQKGDIAEGYSVSREKKESFPLTVTSAQKNPTAFYLCASNGKVYSNQPQHFGDGTRLSIL.

CDR3 in amino acids: CASSPKPDWVGGYTF. For the CDR3, the DNA is TGTGCCAGCAGCCCTAAACCCGATTGGGTTGGTGGCTACACCTTC. The chain joins TRBV5-6 to TRBJ1-2; D gene ambiguous. The V gene's germline CDR1 is SGHDT and CDR2 YYEEEE. Trimming cost V 4 bases and J 7 bases, with 20 bases left between them. This CDR3 comprises 15 residues.

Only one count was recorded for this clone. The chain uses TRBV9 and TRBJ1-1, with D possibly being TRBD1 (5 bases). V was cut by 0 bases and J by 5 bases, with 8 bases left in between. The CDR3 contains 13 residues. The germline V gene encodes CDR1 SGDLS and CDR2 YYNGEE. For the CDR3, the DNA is TGTGCCAGCAGCGTAGAGGGGAAAACTGAAGCTTTCTTT. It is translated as CASSVEGKTEAFF.

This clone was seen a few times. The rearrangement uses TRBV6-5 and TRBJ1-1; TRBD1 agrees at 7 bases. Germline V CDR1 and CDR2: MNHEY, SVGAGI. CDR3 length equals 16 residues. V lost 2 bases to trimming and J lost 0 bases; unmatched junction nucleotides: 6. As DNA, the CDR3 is TGTGCCAGCAGTTACGTGACAGGGACGATGAACACTGAAGCTTTCTTT. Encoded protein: CASSYVTGTMNTEAFF.

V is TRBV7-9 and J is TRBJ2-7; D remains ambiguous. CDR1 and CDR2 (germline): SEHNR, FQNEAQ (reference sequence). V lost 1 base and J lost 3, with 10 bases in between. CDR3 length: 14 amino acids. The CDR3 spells CASSLEEGIYEQYF. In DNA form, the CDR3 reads TGTGCCAGCAGCTTAGAGGAAGGGATCTACGAGCAGTACTTC.

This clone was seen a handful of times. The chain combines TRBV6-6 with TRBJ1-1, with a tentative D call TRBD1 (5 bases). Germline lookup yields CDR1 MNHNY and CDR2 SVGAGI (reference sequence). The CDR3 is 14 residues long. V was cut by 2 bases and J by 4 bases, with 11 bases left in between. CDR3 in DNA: TGTGCCAGCAGTTACGTGACGGGGGGCACTGAAGCTTTCTTT. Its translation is CASSYVTGGTEAFF.

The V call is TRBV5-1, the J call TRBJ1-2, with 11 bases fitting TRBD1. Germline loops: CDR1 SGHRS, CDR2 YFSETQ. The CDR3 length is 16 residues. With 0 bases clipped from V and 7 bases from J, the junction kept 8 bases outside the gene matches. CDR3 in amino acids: CASSLEGVDRGLGYTF. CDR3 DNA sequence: TGCGCCAGCAGCTTGGAGGGTGTGGACAGGGGGCTTGGCTACACCTTC.